These 24 T cell receptor beta chains originate from one sample sequenced in a study of blood T cell repertoires in COVID-19. Produced via immunoSEQ multiplex PCR; TCRdb's table is partial and in-frame only. This sample carries roughly 250,000 clones, approximately 90% of them seen once, and the ten largest clones take around 0.8%. Sequenced: peripheral blood. The receptors stem from a man aged 30 to 39 with acute or convalescent COVID-19.

The sample holds one count of this clone. The rearrangement uses TRBV30 and TRBJ1-2; D not resolved. V was trimmed by 0 bases and J by 5 bases, leaving 7 bases between them. Per germline, CDR1 GTSNPN and CDR2 SVGIG (reference sequence). CDR3 size: 12 residues. The CDR3: CAWSVLEYGYTF. The DNA of the CDR3 is TGTGCCTGGAGTGTACTTGAATATGGCTACACCTTC.

The rearrangement links TRBV7-8 to TRBJ1-1, with TRBD1 as a possible D gene (6 bases). The V end lost 7 bases, the J end lost 1 base, and 10 bases lay between the germline ends. Germline-derived CDR1 and CDR2 are SGHVS and FQNEAQ. This CDR3 has 13 residues. The CDR3 DNA follows: TGTGCCAGCAACAGGGAACGGAACACTGAAGCTTTCTTT. Amino acids: CASNRERNTEAFF.

The CDR3 loop is CASSELGTSRDTEAFF. In DNA, the CDR3 is TGTGCCAGCAGTGAACTCGGTACGAGTCGGGACACTGAAGCTTTCTTT. The J gene is TRBJ1-1, the V gene TRBV6-1, with no clear D. The ends were cut back, 2 bases at V and 3 bases at J, with 16 bases in the middle. Germline assignment: CDR1 MNHNS and CDR2 SASEGT. The CDR3 sequence is 16 residues long.

This chain joins TRBV7-6 and TRBJ2-7; TRBD1 matches 10 bases. J lost 3 bases, V lost 1 base, and 6 bases had no gene match. Germline V CDR1 and CDR2: SGHVS, FNYEAQ. This CDR3 contains 16 residues. This CDR3 reads CASSLGPGQGSYEQYF. The CDR3 coding sequence is TGTGCCAGCAGCTTAGGGCCGGGACAGGGGAGCTACGAGCAGTACTTC.

The gene calls are TRBV28 and TRBJ2-3; the match to TRBD1 covers 10 bases. Per germline, CDR1 MDHEN and CDR2 SYDVKM. The CDR3 has 13 amino acids. V dropped 8 bases and J dropped 6; count of bases not matched to a gene: 5. The CDR3 loop reads CASRQGAWDTQYF. The CDR3 DNA reads TGTGCCAGCCGACAGGGGGCTTGGGATACGCAGTATTTT.

This clone came up many times. The V call is TRBV4-1, the J call TRBJ2-5; weak D call: TRBD1 (5 bases). The CDR3 totals 15 residues. Between the trimmed V and J ends, which lost 2 bases and 5 bases, there was a span of 15 bases. Germline assignment: CDR1 MGHRA and CDR2 YSYEKL. The CDR3 DNA reads as TGCGCCAGCAGCCAAAGTGAGGCTAGGGGTGAGACCCAGTACTTC. It encodes CASSQSEARGETQYF.

The rearrangement joins TRBV5-1 to TRBJ1-1; TRBD1 is a possible D gene (6 bases). The V gene's germline CDR1 is SGHRS and CDR2 YFSETQ. Trimming removed 2 bases at V and 10 bases at J, with 12 bases between. The CDR3 totals 12 residues. CDR3 region: CASSLKDSVAFF. DNA of the CDR3: TGCGCCAGCAGCTTAAAGGACAGCGTAGCTTTCTTT.

This clone has just one count. The rearrangement joins TRBV19 to TRBJ1-1; D is unresolved. The germline V gene encodes CDR1 LNHDA and CDR2 SQIVND (reference sequence). With 6 bases removed from V and 8 bases from J, the gap between germline ends came to 13 bases. CDR3 length equals 12 residues. For the CDR3, the DNA is TGTGCCAGTAGACCCCATCGGAGGGAAGCTTTCTTT. Amino acid sequence: CASRPHRREAFF.

This clone was counted a single time. This chain uses TRBV24-1 with TRBJ2-1, with 14 bases aligning to TRBD2. This CDR3 is 16 amino acids long. CDR1 and CDR2 (germline): KGHDR, SFDVKD. With 10 bases clipped from V and 3 bases from J, the junction kept 7 bases outside the gene matches. The CDR3 nucleotides read TGTGCCACAGCTGCCGGGACTAGCGGGGGCTACAATGAGCAGTTCTTC. Translating it yields CATAAGTSGGYNEQFF.

The chain uses TRBV6-1 and TRBJ2-3, with 8 bases that match TRBD2. The CDR3 extends over 14 amino acids. Looked up from germline, CDR1 is MNHNS and CDR2 is SASEGT. Germline trimming cut 0 bases from V and 5 bases from J; bases unmatched to any gene: 1. CDR3 protein: CASSEAGGGDTQYF. DNA of the CDR3: TGTGCCAGCAGTGAAGCCGGGGGGGGAGATACGCAGTATTTT.

The gene calls are TRBV6-6 and TRBJ2-7, with D possibly being TRBD2 (7 bases). Germline V gives CDR1 MNHNY, CDR2 SVGAGI (reference sequence). The CDR3 sequence is 13 residues long. V dropped 11 bases and J dropped 4 bases, with 18 bases sitting between them. CDR3 nucleotide sequence: TGTGCCTGTCGGGGGGACACGAAATACGAGCAGTACTTC. Its translation: CACRGDTKYEQYF.

The chain joins TRBV6-4 to TRBJ2-2, with D possibly being TRBD1 (5 bases). There are 14 residues in the CDR3. CDR1 and CDR2 (germline): MRHNA, SNTAGT. V lost 4 bases to trimming and J lost 4 bases, with 10 bases between them. The CDR3 protein is CASSVGEFTGELFF. DNA of the CDR3: TGTGCCAGCAGTGTAGGGGAATTCACCGGGGAGCTGTTTTTT.

This chain links TRBV19 with TRBJ2-3; D call uncertain. The CDR3 runs 13 residues. V was trimmed by 5 bases and J by 5 bases, leaving 11 bases between them. CDR1 is LNHDA, CDR2 SQIVND, per germline (reference sequence). The CDR3 region is CASSPPGKDTQYF. CDR3 DNA sequence: TGTGCCAGTAGTCCCCCAGGTAAAGATACGCAGTATTTT.

The chain combines TRBV27 with TRBJ2-3; D remains unclear. The CDR3 is made up of 16 amino acids. The germline V gene encodes CDR1 MNHEY and CDR2 SMNVEV (reference sequence). V was cut by 6 bases and J by 1 base, with 17 bases left in between. The CDR3 region is CASSSFPGRGTDTQYF. For the CDR3, the DNA is TGTGCCAGCAGCTCTTTCCCGGGTCGGGGCACAGATACGCAGTATTTT.

The chain has TRBV18 and TRBJ2-1; a possible D gene is TRBD1 (6 bases). The CDR3 loop spans 16 amino acids. From germline, CDR1 is KGHSH and CDR2 LQKENI. V was cut by 0 bases and J by 6 bases, with 15 bases left in between. The CDR3 loop is CASSPPAKGVVNEQFF. The CDR3 nucleotides are TGTGCCAGCTCACCACCGGCCAAGGGGGTAGTCAATGAGCAGTTCTTC.

The gene calls are TRBV18 and TRBJ2-1; 11 bases line up with TRBD2. Germline CDR1 and CDR2: KGHSH and LQKENI. The V gene end was trimmed by 4 bases and the J gene end by 1 base; junction bases not matched to a gene: 6. The CDR3 has 17 amino acids. The CDR3 here is CASSLWASGRSYNEQFF. The CDR3 region has the DNA TGTGCCAGCTCACTCTGGGCTAGCGGGAGGTCCTACAATGAGCAGTTCTTC. The full variable domain, with the rest looked up from reference TRBV18 and TRBJ2-1, is NAGVMQNPRHLVRRRGQEARLRCSPMKGHSHVYWYRQLPEEGLKFMVYLQKENIIDESGMPKERFSAEFPKEGPSILRIQQVVRGDSAAYFCASSLWASGRSYNEQFFGPGTRLTVL.

This chain uses TRBV5-5 with TRBJ2-2, with D possibly TRBD2 on 6 matching bases. CDR3 size: 18 residues. Per germline, CDR1 SGHKS and CDR2 YYEKEE (reference sequence). The germline V and J ends were trimmed by 2 bases and 4 bases, with 21 bases remaining between them. CDR3 nucleotides: TGTGCCAGCAGCTTCGGGGGAGGCAACGGGCGAGCCACCGGGGAGCTGTTTTTT. As protein: CASSFGGGNGRATGELFF.

The chain links TRBV19 to TRBJ2-1; 11 nucleotides match TRBD2. V lost 5 bases to trimming and J lost 0 bases; unmatched junction nucleotides: 6. The CDR3 has 17 residues. Germline CDR1 and CDR2: LNHDA and SQIVND (reference sequence). CDR3 region: CASSRTSGPISYNEQFF. CDR3 in DNA: TGTGCCAGTAGTCGGACTAGCGGGCCCATCTCCTACAATGAGCAGTTCTTC. The whole variable domain, filled in from reference TRBV19 and TRBJ2-1, reads DGGITQSPKYLFRKEGQNVTLSCEQNLNHDAMYWYRQDPGQGLRLIYYSQIVNDFQKGDIAEGYSVSREKKESFPLTVTSAQKNPTAFYLCASSRTSGPISYNEQFFGPGTRLTVL.

This clone appeared a few times. The J gene is TRBJ2-5, the V gene TRBV12-3 or TRBV12-4, with D maybe TRBD1 (5 bases). The CDR3 totals 11 residues. The ends were cut back, 5 bases at V and 9 bases at J, with 10 bases in the middle. The CDR3 DNA reads TGTGCCAGCAGTCAGGGTTTATCCCAGTACTTC. It yields the protein CASSQGLSQYF.

This rearrangement joins TRBV19 to TRBJ2-2; tentatively, D is TRBD1 (6 bases). CDR1 and CDR2 from the germline V gene are LNHDA and SQIVND (reference sequence). The CDR3 has 14 amino acids. The V end was cut by 5 bases, the J end by 6 bases, with 13 bases between. The CDR3 nucleotides are TGTGCCAGTAGTCCGCGACAGGTATCCGGGGAGCTGTTTTTT. Translating it yields CASSPRQVSGELFF.

The rearrangement joins TRBV19 to TRBJ2-2, with D uncertain. The germline V and J ends were trimmed by 9 bases and 4 bases, with 6 bases remaining between them. The CDR3 is 11 amino acids. From germline, CDR1 is LNHDA and CDR2 SQIVND (reference sequence). The chain's CDR3 is CAREFTGELFF. CDR3 nucleotide sequence: TGTGCCAGGGAGTTCACCGGGGAGCTGTTTTTT.

V gene TRBV19 combines with J gene TRBJ2-7; possible D gene TRBD2, 6 bases. The CDR3 extends over 14 amino acids. Trimming removed 5 bases at V and 0 bases at J, with 11 bases between. Germline V CDR1 and CDR2: LNHDA, SQIVND (reference sequence). CDR3 nucleotide sequence: TGTGCCAGTAGTGCGACTAGTAACTCCTACGAGCAGTACTTC. Translation gives CASSATSNSYEQYF. The whole variable domain, remainder taken from reference TRBV19 and TRBJ2-7, is DGGITQSPKYLFRKEGQNVTLSCEQNLNHDAMYWYRQDPGQGLRLIYYSQIVNDFQKGDIAEGYSVSREKKESFPLTVTSAQKNPTAFYLCASSATSNSYEQYFGPGTRLTVT.

The chain is built from TRBV5-5 and TRBJ1-6; D possibly corresponds to TRBD1 (5 bases). V was shortened by 0 bases and J by 6 bases, with 16 bases between the two germline ends. CDR1 and CDR2 from the germline V gene are SGHKS and YYEKEE (reference sequence). CDR3 length: 17 residues. The CDR3 loop reads CASSLDPGRDFNSPLHF. In DNA form, the CDR3 reads TGTGCCAGCAGCTTGGATCCAGGGAGGGACTTTAATTCACCCCTCCACTTT.

V is TRBV25-1 and J is TRBJ2-3; 9 bases line up with TRBD2. V shed 9 bases and J 3 bases; nucleotides not matched to a gene: 7. CDR3 length: 14 residues. CDR1 and CDR2 (germline): MGHDK, SYGVNS. The CDR3 sequence: CASSKAGGTDTQYF. DNA of the CDR3: TGTGCCAGTTCGAAGGCGGGGGGGACAGATACGCAGTATTTT.